This T cell receptor beta chain was sequenced during a study of T cells in Graves' hyperthyroidism and ophthalmopathy. The TCR beta CDR3 regions underwent amplification using RNA transcripts as the source. In the first-round RT-PCR of the TCR CDR3, the HTBI primer set was used. TCRdb recomputed calls from the multiplex PCR reads with MiXCR, one row per CDR3 protein. The table has over 700,000 distinct CDR3 sequences, 35% to 45% seen once. Germline-derived CDR1 and CDR2 are SGDLS and YYNGEE. Trimming took 3 bases from V and 5 from J, leaving 17 bases between them. This CDR3 contains 15 residues. This clonotype showed up just once.

The sequencing sample was made of blood. The origin of this receptor is a man between 18 and 29 years old with Graves' hyperthyroidism. The chain employs TRBV9 and TRBJ1-1; D is perhaps TRBD1 (5 bases). The CDR3 DNA is TGTGCCAGCAGCGCCCCGATGGAGGGGAAGACTGAAGCTTTCTTT. Translation: CASSAPMEGKTEAFF.